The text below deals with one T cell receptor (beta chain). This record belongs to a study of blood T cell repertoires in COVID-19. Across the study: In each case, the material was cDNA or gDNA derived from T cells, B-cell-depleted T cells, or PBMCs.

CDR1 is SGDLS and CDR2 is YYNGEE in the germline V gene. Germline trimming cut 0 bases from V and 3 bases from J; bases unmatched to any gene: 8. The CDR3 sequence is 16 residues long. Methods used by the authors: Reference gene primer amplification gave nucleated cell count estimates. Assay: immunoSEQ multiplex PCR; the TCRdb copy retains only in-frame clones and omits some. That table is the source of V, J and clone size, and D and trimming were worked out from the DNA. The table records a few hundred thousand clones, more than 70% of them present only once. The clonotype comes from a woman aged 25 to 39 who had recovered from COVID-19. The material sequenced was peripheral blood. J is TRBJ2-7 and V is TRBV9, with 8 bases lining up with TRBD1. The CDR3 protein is CASSVGTGGMIYEQYF. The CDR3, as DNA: TGTGCCAGCAGCGTAGGAACAGGGGGAATGATCTACGAGCAGTACTTC.